This TCR beta chain is drawn from a study of shared clonotypes between healthy human individuals. Trimming cost V 5 bases and J 10 bases, with 15 bases left between them. Germline-derived CDR1 and CDR2 are MNHEY and SVGAGI. This CDR3 comprises 14 residues. The DNA input per sorted-subset replicate PCR was around 200 ng, corresponding to some 30,000 T cell genomes. In the study's own analysis: ImmunoSEQ supplied junction-only sequences lacking quality scores, so filtering was different. TCRdb's table, derived via immunoSEQ multiplex PCR, lists solely in-frame clones and lacks some. Clone size and the V and J calls come from that table; the DNA yielded D and trimming. The data contain around 1 million clones, around three quarters of them seen just once; the ten biggest clones take up over 1.3%.

Sequencing was carried out using memory CD4+ T cells sorted from blood. The subset is: CD45RA-negative fraction. The TCR was taken from a man between 18 and 29 years old in good health. The chain joins TRBV6-5 to TRBJ1-6, with TRBD1 as a possible D gene (5 bases). The CDR3 sequence is CASSSTGRGSPLHF. The CDR3 DNA follows: TGTGCCAGCAGTAGCACGGGGAGGGGATCACCCCTCCACTTT.